The sequence of this TCR beta chain was determined in a study of T cells in Graves' hyperthyroidism and ophthalmopathy. The investigators amplified TCR beta CDR3 regions from RNA transcripts. HTBI primers were employed in a first-round RT-PCR of the TCR CDR3. TCRdb processed the multiplex PCR reads anew with MiXCR; each CDR3 protein has one entry. The data contain hundreds of thousands of distinct CDR3 sequences, approximately 42% of them singletons. A note on this clonotype: The antigen remains unidentified.

The study's findings and limits: In simple terms, a model built on 13 V-J features told ophthalmopathy apart from stable hyperthyroidism. Also found in blood were most expanded thyroid clonotypes above 0.001. Progression to ophthalmopathy was predicted a median of about 6.6 months early.

Unmatched junction bases numbered 8, after V lost 1 base and J lost 5 bases. This CDR3 spans 15 amino acids. Germline-derived CDR1 and CDR2 are DFQATT and SNEGSKA (reference sequence). Diagnosis rested on symptoms, serum thyroxine and TRAb, thyroid ultrasound, and orbital computed tomography. The rearrangement links TRBV20-1 to TRBJ1-2; 9 nucleotides align to TRBD1. This TCR came from an adult man with Graves' disease, either hyperthyroidism or ophthalmopathy (not recorded which). The material sequenced was peripheral blood or thyroid tissue (not recorded which). The CDR3 nucleotides read TGCAGTGCTAGAGTCACACAGGGGGCAAGTTATGGCTACACCTTC. Translating gives CSARVTQGASYGYTF.